Each of the 31 T cell receptor beta chains below was sequenced from the same sample in a study of T cell repertoires in cytomegalovirus infection (dated by TCRdb to between 2018 and 2021). Their antigen targets remain unknown. Sequenced using an Illumina HiSeq 1500. TCRdb took the public reads, trimmed them with fastp at Q25, ran MiXCR for clone calling and kept in-frame beta chains. CDR3 protein sequences are deduplicated, and each keeps its most common genes and DNA. Across this sample there are some 57,000 distinct CDR3 sequences, with roughly a third seen only once. About 74% of the sample is in the top ten clones. Source material: PBMCs, sequenced either directly or after in vitro stimulation (not recorded which). Receptors were obtained from a human donor in good health (CMV status not recorded). Some clones in this sample may be carry-over from other donors' samples.

J is TRBJ2-3 and V is TRBV4-3; a weak D match, TRBD2 (5 bases). The CDR3 is 16 amino acids. Trimming shortened V by 0 bases and J by 4 bases, and 14 bases separated the two germline ends. CDR1 LGHNA and CDR2 YSLEER come from the germline V gene. The CDR3 region has the DNA TGCGCCAGCAGCCAAGAGCGCGGGTACGGGGCAGATACGCAGTATTTT. It specifies CASSQERGYGADTQYF.

The table lists this clonotype with a count of one. The chain has TRBV4-1 and TRBJ1-3; D is ambiguous. Germline CDR1 is MGHRA and CDR2 is YSYEKL. V dropped 4 bases and J dropped 0 bases, with 16 bases sitting between them. CDR3 size: 17 residues. DNA of the CDR3: TGCGCCAGCAGCCGCCAAGGGTTAACGCTCTCTGGAAACACCATATATTTT. Amino acids: CASSRQGLTLSGNTIYF.

This chain uses TRBV19 with TRBJ2-7; either TRBD1 or TRBD2 may fit D (5 bases each). Germline CDR1 is LNHDA and CDR2 is SQIVND (reference sequence). V lost 3 bases and J lost 3, with 12 bases in between. The length of the CDR3 is 14 residues. The CDR3 DNA follows: TGTGCCAGTAGTATCCTTCGAGGGGACTACGAGCAGTACTTC. Its protein is CASSILRGDYEQYF.

This chain connects TRBV6-6 to TRBJ2-5; D gene uncertain. The CDR3 length is 16 residues. V was shortened by 4 bases and J by 2 bases, with 17 bases between the two germline ends. The germline gives CDR1 MNHNY, CDR2 SVGAGI (reference sequence). In DNA, the CDR3 is TGTGCCAGCAGTTTCCCGACTCTCCTTAGACAAGAGACCCAGTACTTC. This translates into CASSFPTLLRQETQYF.

The chain combines TRBV29-1 with TRBJ2-5; possibly TRBD2 for D (5 bases). The CDR3 totals 12 residues. V was clipped by 4 bases and J by 4 bases, with 10 bases between them. Germline-derived CDR1 and CDR2 are SQVTM and ANQGSEA. The CDR3 sequence is CSVVGGGETQYF. The CDR3 DNA sequence: TGCAGCGTTGTAGGCGGAGGAGAGACCCAGTACTTC.

The chain uses TRBV20-1 and TRBJ2-1; 9 bases match TRBD1. Germline assignment: CDR1 DFQATT and CDR2 SNEGSKA (reference sequence). V trimming: 0 bases; J trimming: 4 bases; junction bases outside the gene matches: 7. The CDR3 is 16 amino acids. Here the CDR3 DNA reads TGCAGTGCTAGAGATCCTAGGGACAGGGAATACAATGAGCAGTTCTTC. It is translated as CSARDPRDREYNEQFF.

This clonotype was counted a few times. The J gene is TRBJ2-7, the V gene TRBV20-1; tentatively, D is TRBD1 or TRBD2 (5 bases each). Germline V gives CDR1 DFQATT, CDR2 SNEGSKA (reference sequence). V lost 6 bases to trimming and J lost 5 bases, with 17 bases between them. This CDR3 has 13 residues. In nucleotides, the CDR3 is TGCAGTGCCCCGTCGCCAGGGAGCGACGAGCAGTACTTC. Translated, it gives CSAPSPGSDEQYF.

The gene calls are TRBV20-1 and TRBJ2-7, with D uncertain. The CDR3 covers 12 residues. V was pared by 3 bases and J by 2 bases, with 8 bases between. The germline CDR1 and CDR2 sequences are DFQATT and SNEGSKA (reference sequence). In DNA form, the CDR3 reads TGCAGTGCTAGGCGGTATACCTACGAGCAGTACTTC. Its translation is CSARRYTYEQYF.

The chain carries TRBV19 and TRBJ2-3, with 7 bases lining up with TRBD1. V lost 7 bases and J lost 2; bases outside the gene matches: 6. The CDR3 consists of 14 residues. The germline V gene has CDR1 LNHDA and CDR2 SQIVND (reference sequence). CDR3 sequence (DNA): TGTGCCAGTAAGCCGGGACAGTCCACAGATACGCAGTATTTT. It encodes CASKPGQSTDTQYF.

A few counts support this clonotype. This chain joins TRBV7-2 and TRBJ1-1; D gene unclear. Trimming pared 5 bases from V and 3 bases from J, leaving 10 bases between. CDR3 length: 13 amino acids. Germline assignment: CDR1 SGHTA and CDR2 FQGNSA. In nucleotides, the CDR3 is TGTGCCAGCAGCCTGCTGTCGGACACTGAAGCTTTCTTT. This codes for CASSLLSDTEAFF.

This clonotype was picked up a small number of times. The V gene is TRBV5-3, the J gene TRBJ1-5; D is perhaps TRBD1 (5 bases). TRBV5-3 is designated an ORF whose function remains uncertain. Trimming stripped 8 bases from V and 5 bases from J, with 26 bases between. The CDR3 extends over 17 amino acids. Here the CDR3 DNA reads TGTGCCAGCAGCCCACTTTGGGGGTGGTCGACGGATCAGCCCCAGCATTTT. Protein sequence: CASSPLWGWSTDQPQHF.

The table lists this clonotype with a few counts. The chain employs TRBV7-2 and TRBJ2-5, with D perhaps TRBD1 (6 bases). This CDR3 region has 14 residues. V lost 4 bases and J lost 9, with 18 bases in between. Germline CDR1 and CDR2: SGHTA and FQGNSA. The CDR3 loop reads CASSSSRQVEAQYF. The CDR3 DNA follows: TGTGCCAGCAGCTCGTCAAGACAGGTCGAGGCCCAGTACTTC.

Only one count was recorded for this clonotype. This rearrangement joins TRBV7-2 to TRBJ2-2; possible D gene TRBD2, 6 bases. This CDR3 is built from 16 residues. Germline V gene lookup returns CDR1 SGHTA and CDR2 FQGNSA. Trimming took off 0 bases at V and 5 bases at J, with 13 bases between the two ends. The DNA of the CDR3 is TGTGCCAGCAGCTTAGCACCCACGAGCGGGACCGGGGAGCTGTTTTTT. Amino acid sequence: CASSLAPTSGTGELFF.

This clonotype was recorded a few times. The chain is built from TRBV4-1 and TRBJ1-5; 8 bases line up with TRBD1. Germline V lookup: CDR1 MGHRA, CDR2 YSYEKL. This CDR3 contains 14 residues. V shed 0 bases, J shed 5 bases, and the junction held 0 bases outside the gene matches. In nucleotides, the CDR3 is TGCGCCAGCAGCCAAGAACAGGGGGATCAGCCCCAGCATTTT. This gives the protein CASSQEQGDQPQHF.

This clonotype was seen only a few times. The chain combines TRBV4-1 with TRBJ2-5; 8 bases line up with TRBD1. This CDR3 is 14 amino acids long. The junction had 4 bases not matched to a gene; V was cut back by 4 bases and J by 3 bases. Germline V gives CDR1 MGHRA, CDR2 YSYEKL. CDR3 protein: CASSPGQEEETQYF. CDR3 in DNA: TGCGCCAGCAGCCCGGGACAGGAAGAAGAGACCCAGTACTTC.

This clonotype has just a few counts. The V gene is TRBV7-2, the J gene TRBJ2-7; 12 bases map to TRBD2. The CDR3 is made up of 14 amino acids. The V gene's germline CDR1 is SGHTA and CDR2 FQGNSA. Unmatched junction bases numbered 11, after V lost 4 bases and J lost 13 bases. The CDR3 DNA is TGTGCCAGCAGCTCGGGACTAGCGGGTCGAGTTGAATACTTC. It translates to CASSSGLAGRVEYF. The whole variable domain, remainder taken from reference TRBV7-2 and TRBJ2-7, is GAGVSQSPSNKVTEKGKDVELRCDPISGHTALYWYRQSLGQGLEFLIYFQGNSAPDKSGLPSDRFSAERTGGSVSTLTIQRTQQEDSAVYLCASSSGLAGRVEYFGPGTRLTVT.

The rearrangement joins TRBV6-6 to TRBJ1-4; TRBD1 matches 7 bases. The CDR3 consists of 14 residues. The germline gives CDR1 MNHNY, CDR2 SVGAGI (reference sequence). The V and J ends lost 2 bases and 7 bases, in that order; junction bases with no gene match: 4. The CDR3 DNA sequence: TGTGCCAGCAGTTACCAGGGGGGGCGTGAAAAACTGTTTTTT. Its translation: CASSYQGGREKLFF.

This clonotype was counted many times. This chain uses TRBV7-6 with TRBJ2-1; TRBD2 aligns across 11 bases. The germline V gene has CDR1 SGHVS and CDR2 FNYEAQ. V shed 5 bases and J 5 bases; nucleotides not matched to a gene: 5. This CDR3 region has 15 residues. The CDR3 DNA reads TGTGCCAGCAGCAAGGGACTAGCGGTTCACAATGAGCAGTTCTTC. Translated: CASSKGLAVHNEQFF.

The chain is built from TRBV28 and TRBJ2-7, with TRBD2 as a possible D gene (5 bases). Germline loops: CDR1 MDHEN, CDR2 SYDVKM. The CDR3 consists of 14 residues. The V end lost 6 bases, the J end lost 1 base, and 13 bases lay between the germline ends. CDR3 sequence: CASSETAGSYEQYF. CDR3 coding DNA: TGTGCCAGCAGCGAAACGGCGGGTTCCTACGAGCAGTACTTC.

This clonotype has more than one count but fewer than ten. The chain recombines TRBV4-1 with TRBJ2-7, with D maybe TRBD2 (7 bases). The CDR3 consists of 15 residues. Germline CDR1 and CDR2: MGHRA and YSYEKL. Deletions cut 5 bases from V and 2 bases from J, with 16 bases between. The CDR3 loop is CASSDNAGATYEQYF. In DNA, the CDR3 is TGCGCCAGCAGCGATAATGCGGGGGCTACCTACGAGCAGTACTTC.

This clonotype was seen a handful of times. V and J are TRBV27 and TRBJ2-1; 7 bases agree with TRBD1. The trim removed 2 bases at V and 1 base at J, leaving 5 bases unmatched. Germline loops: CDR1 MNHEY, CDR2 SMNVEV (reference sequence). The CDR3 contains 16 residues. CDR3 DNA sequence: TGTGCCAGCAGTTTAAAGGGGGACAGTTCCTACAATGAGCAGTTCTTC. Translated, it gives CASSLKGDSSYNEQFF.

This clonotype has a count of ten or more. The chain employs TRBV12-3 or TRBV12-4 and TRBJ1-1; D is uncertain. Trimming removed 5 bases at V and 4 bases at J, with 17 bases between. This CDR3 contains 15 residues. The CDR3 DNA reads TGTGCCAGCAGTGAACGGACCCAGCGATTCACTGAAGCTTTCTTT. Protein sequence: CASSERTQRFTEAFF.

The J gene is TRBJ1-5, the V gene TRBV30; no clear D. CDR3 length: 13 residues. V lost 2 bases to trimming and J lost 3 bases, with 8 bases between them. Germline loops: CDR1 GTSNPN, CDR2 SVGIG (reference sequence). The chain's CDR3 is CAWSNRLNQPQHF. The DNA for the CDR3 is TGTGCCTGGAGTAACAGACTCAATCAGCCCCAGCATTTT.

In its sample, this clonotype was seen a few times. The chain carries TRBV7-6 and TRBJ2-2, with 13 bases lining up with TRBD2. The J segment lost 6 bases and the V segment lost 5 bases, leaving 3 bases of the junction unmatched. Germline CDR1 is SGHVS and CDR2 is FNYEAQ. The CDR3 extends over 15 amino acids. CDR3 residues: CASSTSGRAPGELFF. In DNA, the CDR3 is TGTGCCAGCAGCACTAGCGGGAGGGCGCCCGGGGAGCTGTTTTTT.

This clonotype was detected only a few times. The V gene is TRBV6-5, the J gene TRBJ2-7, with D possibly being TRBD2 (5 bases). V lost 5 bases and J 0 bases, leaving 11 bases between the germline ends. The germline CDR1 and CDR2 sequences are MNHEY and SVGAGI. The CDR3 loop spans 14 amino acids. This CDR3 reads CASSRGLASYEQYF. CDR3 sequence (DNA): TGTGCCAGCAGTCGGGGTTTGGCCTCCTACGAGCAGTACTTC.

A few counts support this clonotype. The chain uses TRBV6-1 and TRBJ2-1; D unresolved. The V end lost 1 base, the J end lost 6 bases, and 10 bases lay between the germline ends. This CDR3 has 14 amino acids. Per the germline V gene, CDR1 is MNHNS and CDR2 is SASEGT. The CDR3 here is CASSEDRASNEQFF. The CDR3 DNA reads as TGTGCCAGCAGTGAAGATCGGGCAAGCAATGAGCAGTTCTTC.

This clonotype was seen more than once but under ten times. The chain combines TRBV12-3 or TRBV12-4 with TRBJ2-1, with D possibly being TRBD2 (6 bases). Trimming removed 5 bases from V and 5 bases from J, with 7 bases in between. This CDR3 is 12 amino acids long. This chain's CDR3 is CASSRGNNEQFF. For the CDR3, the DNA is TGTGCCAGCAGTCGCGGGAACAATGAGCAGTTCTTC.

This chain connects TRBV6-6 to TRBJ2-1; TRBD1 matches 11 bases. The CDR3 runs to 16 residues. Per germline, CDR1 MNHNY and CDR2 SVGAGI (reference sequence). Trimming at V came to 5 bases and at J to 4 bases, leaving 7 bases not matched to a gene. CDR3 loop: CASSTPGTGGYNEQFF. For the CDR3, the DNA is TGTGCCAGCAGTACCCCCGGGACAGGGGGTTACAATGAGCAGTTCTTC.

The chain is built from TRBV24-1 and TRBJ1-3; D not resolved. Germline CDR1 reads KGHDR; CDR2 reads SFDVKD. V was pared by 1 base and J by 0 bases, with 9 bases between. The length of the CDR3 is 16 residues. DNA for the CDR3: TGTGCCACCAGTGATTTCAGTCTTAGCTCTGGAAACACCATATATTTT. Amino acid sequence: CATSDFSLSSGNTIYF.

This clonotype came up a few times. The chain is built from TRBV27 and TRBJ2-7; 8 bases agree with TRBD1. Looked up from germline, CDR1 is MNHEY and CDR2 is SMNVEV (reference sequence). CDR3 size: 15 residues. Trimming at V came to 0 bases and at J to 12 bases, leaving 13 bases not matched to a gene. CDR3 region: CASSLSGGQARSLYF. The CDR3 DNA follows: TGTGCCAGCAGTTTATCGGGGGGACAGGCCCGATCCTTGTACTTC.

This clonotype was counted between two and nine times. The chain couples TRBV7-2 to TRBJ2-1; D is perhaps TRBD2 (5 bases). The CDR3 consists of 15 residues. Trimming left V 0 bases short and J 5 bases short, with 11 bases between. From germline, CDR1 is SGHTA and CDR2 FQGNSA. The CDR3 here is CASSLAPSSHNEQFF. DNA of the CDR3: TGTGCCAGCAGCTTAGCGCCTAGCAGCCACAATGAGCAGTTCTTC.